This TCR beta chain appears in the sequencing data of a study of early T cells in non-severe SARS-CoV-2 infection. Study at large: Sequencing targeted bulk RNA from unsorted whole blood, leaving chains unpaired.

Points from the study as a whole: Comparison of clonotypes with VDJdb favored anti-spike CD8 responses while missing private and CD4 specificities.

Each single cDNA molecule received a unique molecular identifier. TCRdb recomputed calls from the 5' RACE reads with MiXCR, one row per CDR3 protein. The sample contains 35,000 to 45,000 distinct CDR3 sequences, about 6.5% of which appear only once. Germline CDR1 and CDR2: SGHTA and FQGNSA. The CDR3 is 14 amino acids. V lost 1 base, J lost 3 bases, and 3 bases stayed unmatched. This clonotype appeared a few times. The antigen remains unidentified. The clonotype was recovered from an adult who was a healthcare worker with PCR-confirmed SARS-CoV-2 infection or an uninfected control (not recorded which). Source: whole blood, taken at baseline. V gene TRBV7-2 combines with J gene TRBJ2-7; 7 nucleotides line up with TRBD2. The CDR3: CASSLETSSYEQYF. The CDR3 nucleotides read TGTGCCAGCAGCTTAGAGACTAGCAGCTACGAGCAGTACTTC.